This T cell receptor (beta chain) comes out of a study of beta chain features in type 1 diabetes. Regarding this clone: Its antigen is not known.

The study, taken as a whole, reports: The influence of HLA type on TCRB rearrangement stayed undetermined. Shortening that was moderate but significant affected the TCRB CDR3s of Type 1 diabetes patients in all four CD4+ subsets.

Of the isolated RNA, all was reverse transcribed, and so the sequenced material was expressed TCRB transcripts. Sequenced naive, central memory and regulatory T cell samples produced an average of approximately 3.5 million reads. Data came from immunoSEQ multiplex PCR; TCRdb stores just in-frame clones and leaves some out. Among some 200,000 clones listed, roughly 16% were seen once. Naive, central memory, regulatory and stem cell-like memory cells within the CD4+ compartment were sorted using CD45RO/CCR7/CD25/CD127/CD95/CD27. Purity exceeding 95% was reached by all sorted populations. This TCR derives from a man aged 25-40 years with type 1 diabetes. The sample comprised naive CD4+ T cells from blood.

CDR3 amino acids: CASSFRQGMDNEQFF. CDR3 DNA: TGTGCCAGCAGCTTCCGACAGGGGATGGACAATGAGCAGTTCTTC. This sequence joins TRBV7-2 and TRBJ2-1, with 8 bases fitting TRBD1. CDR3 length: 15 amino acids. Germline loops: CDR1 SGHTA, CDR2 FQGNSA. Trimming removed 3 bases from V and 5 bases from J; junction bases left unmatched: 6.